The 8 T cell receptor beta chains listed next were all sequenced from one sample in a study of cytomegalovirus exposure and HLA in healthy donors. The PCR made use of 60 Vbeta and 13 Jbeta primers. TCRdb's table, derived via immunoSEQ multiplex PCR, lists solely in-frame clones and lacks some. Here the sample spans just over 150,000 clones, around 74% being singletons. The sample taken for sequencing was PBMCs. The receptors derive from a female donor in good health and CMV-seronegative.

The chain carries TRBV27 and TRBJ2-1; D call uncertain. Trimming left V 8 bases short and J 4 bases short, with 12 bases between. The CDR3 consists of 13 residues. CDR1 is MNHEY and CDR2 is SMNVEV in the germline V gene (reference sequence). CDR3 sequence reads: CASSTTLYNEQFF. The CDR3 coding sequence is TGTGCCAGCTCAACGACTCTATACAATGAGCAGTTCTTC.

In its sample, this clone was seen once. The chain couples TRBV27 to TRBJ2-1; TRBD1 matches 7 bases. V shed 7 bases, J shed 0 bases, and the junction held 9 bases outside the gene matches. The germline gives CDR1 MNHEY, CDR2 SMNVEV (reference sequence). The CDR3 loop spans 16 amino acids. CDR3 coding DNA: TGTGCCAGCATCAGGGGACAGCCTTACTCCTACAATGAGCAGTTCTTC. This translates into CASIRGQPYSYNEQFF.

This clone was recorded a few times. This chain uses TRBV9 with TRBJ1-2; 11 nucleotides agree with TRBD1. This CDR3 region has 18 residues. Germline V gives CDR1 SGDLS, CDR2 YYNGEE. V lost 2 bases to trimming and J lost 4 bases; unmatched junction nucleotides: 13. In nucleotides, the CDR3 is TGTGCCAGCAGCGTTAAGAGGGACAGGGGGTTTCCCGGCTATGGCTACACCTTC. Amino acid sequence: CASSVKRDRGFPGYGYTF.

This CDR3 reads CASSQDRGISDTQYF. The CDR3 bases are TGCGCCAGCAGCCAAGATAGGGGTATTTCGGATACGCAGTATTTT. This chain links TRBV4-1 with TRBJ2-3, with D maybe TRBD1 (5 bases). This CDR3 is built from 15 residues. V dropped 0 bases and J dropped 6 bases, with 13 bases sitting between them. The germline CDR1 and CDR2 sequences are MGHRA and YSYEKL.

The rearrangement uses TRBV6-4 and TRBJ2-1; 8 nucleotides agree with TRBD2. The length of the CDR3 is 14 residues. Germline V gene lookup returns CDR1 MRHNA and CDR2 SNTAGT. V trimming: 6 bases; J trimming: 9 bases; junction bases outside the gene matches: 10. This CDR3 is CASRSGTSYGEQFF. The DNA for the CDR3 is TGTGCCAGCAGATCCGGGACTAGTTATGGTGAGCAGTTCTTC.

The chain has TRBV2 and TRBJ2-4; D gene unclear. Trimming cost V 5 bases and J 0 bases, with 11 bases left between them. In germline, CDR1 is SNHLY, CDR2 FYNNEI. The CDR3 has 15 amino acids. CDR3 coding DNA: TGTGCCAGCAGTTATAGCACCTTAGCCAAAAACATTCAGTACTTC. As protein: CASSYSTLAKNIQYF.

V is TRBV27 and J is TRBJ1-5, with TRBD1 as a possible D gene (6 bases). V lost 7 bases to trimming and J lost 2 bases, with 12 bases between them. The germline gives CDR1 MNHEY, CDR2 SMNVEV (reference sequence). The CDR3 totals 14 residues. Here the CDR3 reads CASKEQGGNQPQHF. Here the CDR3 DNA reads TGTGCCAGCAAGGAACAGGGTGGCAATCAGCCCCAGCATTTT.

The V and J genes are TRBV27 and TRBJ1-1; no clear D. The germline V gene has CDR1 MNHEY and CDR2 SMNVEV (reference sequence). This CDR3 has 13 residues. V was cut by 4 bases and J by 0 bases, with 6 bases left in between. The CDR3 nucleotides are TGTGCCAGCAGTTCCCAGGTGAACACTGAAGCTTTCTTT. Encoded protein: CASSSQVNTEAFF.